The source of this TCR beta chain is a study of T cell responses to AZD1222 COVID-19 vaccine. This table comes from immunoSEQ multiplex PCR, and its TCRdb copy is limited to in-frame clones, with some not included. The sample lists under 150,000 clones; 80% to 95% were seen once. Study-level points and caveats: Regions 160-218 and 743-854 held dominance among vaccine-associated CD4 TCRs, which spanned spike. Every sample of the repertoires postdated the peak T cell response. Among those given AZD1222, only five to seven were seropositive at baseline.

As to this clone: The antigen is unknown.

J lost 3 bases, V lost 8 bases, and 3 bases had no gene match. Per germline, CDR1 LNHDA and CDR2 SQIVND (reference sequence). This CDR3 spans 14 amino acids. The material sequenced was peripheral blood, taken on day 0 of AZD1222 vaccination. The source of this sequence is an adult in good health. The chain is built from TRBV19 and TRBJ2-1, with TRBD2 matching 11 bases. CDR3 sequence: CASAGTSGYNEQFF. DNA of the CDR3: TGTGCCAGTGCCGGGACTAGCGGCTACAATGAGCAGTTCTTC.